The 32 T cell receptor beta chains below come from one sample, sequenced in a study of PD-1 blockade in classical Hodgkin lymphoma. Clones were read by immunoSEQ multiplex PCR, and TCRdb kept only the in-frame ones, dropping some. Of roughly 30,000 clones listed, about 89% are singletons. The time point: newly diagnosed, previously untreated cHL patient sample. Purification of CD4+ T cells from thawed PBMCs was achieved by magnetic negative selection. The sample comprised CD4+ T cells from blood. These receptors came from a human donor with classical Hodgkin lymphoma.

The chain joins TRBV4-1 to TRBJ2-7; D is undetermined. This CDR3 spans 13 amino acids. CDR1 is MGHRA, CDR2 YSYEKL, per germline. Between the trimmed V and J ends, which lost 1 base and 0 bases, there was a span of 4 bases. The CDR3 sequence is CASSQVTSYEQYF. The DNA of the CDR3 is TGCGCCAGCAGCCAAGTAACCTCCTACGAGCAGTACTTC.

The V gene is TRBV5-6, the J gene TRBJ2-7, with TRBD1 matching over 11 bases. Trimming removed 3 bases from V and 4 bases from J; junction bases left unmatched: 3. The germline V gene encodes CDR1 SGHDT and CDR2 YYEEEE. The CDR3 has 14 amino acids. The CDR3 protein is CASSSGTGGYEQYF. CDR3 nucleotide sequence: TGTGCCAGCAGCTCCGGGACAGGGGGTTACGAGCAGTACTTC.

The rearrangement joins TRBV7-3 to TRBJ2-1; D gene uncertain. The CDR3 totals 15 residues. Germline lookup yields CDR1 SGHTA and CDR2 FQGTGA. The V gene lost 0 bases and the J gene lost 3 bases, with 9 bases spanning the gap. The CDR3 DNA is TGTGCCAGCAGCTTAACTGGCGACGGCTACAATGAGCAGTTCTTC. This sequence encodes CASSLTGDGYNEQFF.

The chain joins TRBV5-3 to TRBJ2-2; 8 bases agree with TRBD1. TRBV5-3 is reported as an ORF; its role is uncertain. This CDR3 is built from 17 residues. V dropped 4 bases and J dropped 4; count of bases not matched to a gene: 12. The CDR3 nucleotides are TGTGCCAGAAGCCGGGACAGGATGAAGGTTTGCACCGGGGAGCTGTTTTTT. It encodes CARSRDRMKVCTGELFF.

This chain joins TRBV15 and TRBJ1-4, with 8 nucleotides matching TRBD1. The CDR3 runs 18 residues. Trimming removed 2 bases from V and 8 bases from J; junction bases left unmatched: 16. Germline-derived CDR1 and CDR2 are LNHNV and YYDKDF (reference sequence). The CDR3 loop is CATSRHRLDQGAGEKLFF. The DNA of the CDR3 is TGTGCCACCAGCAGACACCGACTAGACCAGGGGGCGGGGGAAAAACTGTTTTTT.

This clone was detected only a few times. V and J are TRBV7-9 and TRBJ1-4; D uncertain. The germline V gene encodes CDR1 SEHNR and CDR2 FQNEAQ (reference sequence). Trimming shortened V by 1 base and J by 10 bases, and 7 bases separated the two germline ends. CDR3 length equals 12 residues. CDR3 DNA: TGTGCCAGCAGCTTAGAGGGTAGAAAACTGTTTTTT. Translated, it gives CASSLEGRKLFF.

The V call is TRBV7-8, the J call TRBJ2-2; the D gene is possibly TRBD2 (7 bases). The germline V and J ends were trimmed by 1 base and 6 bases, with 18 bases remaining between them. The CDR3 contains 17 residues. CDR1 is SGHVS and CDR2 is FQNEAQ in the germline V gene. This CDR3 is CASSLVRNREGAGELFF. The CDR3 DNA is TGTGCCAGCAGCTTAGTGAGGAACAGGGAGGGAGCCGGGGAGCTGTTTTTT.

The chain's CDR3 is CASSLFIGTSGVNEQFF. CDR3 coding DNA: TGTGCCAGCAGCTTGTTCATCGGGACTAGCGGGGTAAATGAGCAGTTCTTC. The chain is built from TRBV7-9 and TRBJ2-1; TRBD2 matches at 13 bases. Germline V gene lookup returns CDR1 SEHNR and CDR2 FQNEAQ (reference sequence). CDR3 length: 17 amino acids. Trimming removed 3 bases from V and 7 bases from J; junction bases left unmatched: 9.

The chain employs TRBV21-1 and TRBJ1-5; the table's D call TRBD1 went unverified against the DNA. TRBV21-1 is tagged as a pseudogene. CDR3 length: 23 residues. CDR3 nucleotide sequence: TGTGCCAGCAGCAAAGCGGCGAAGGGGCCCAGGCTTTGTGACGCGGATGGCAATCAGCCCCAGCATTTT. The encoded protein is CASSKAAKGPRLCDADGNQPQHF.

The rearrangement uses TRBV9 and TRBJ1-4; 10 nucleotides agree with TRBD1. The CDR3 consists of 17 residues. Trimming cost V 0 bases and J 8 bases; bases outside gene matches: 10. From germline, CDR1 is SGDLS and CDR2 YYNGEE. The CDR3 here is CASSVGLRDRGKEKLFF. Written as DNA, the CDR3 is TGTGCCAGCAGCGTAGGACTGAGGGACAGGGGTAAAGAAAAACTGTTTTTT.

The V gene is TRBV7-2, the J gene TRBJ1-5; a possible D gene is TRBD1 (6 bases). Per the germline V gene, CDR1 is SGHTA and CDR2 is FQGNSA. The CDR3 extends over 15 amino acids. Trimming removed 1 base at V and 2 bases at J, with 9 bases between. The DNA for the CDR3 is TGTGCCAGCAGCTTAGGGGGGGCGGGCAATCAGCCCCAGCATTTT. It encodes CASSLGGAGNQPQHF.

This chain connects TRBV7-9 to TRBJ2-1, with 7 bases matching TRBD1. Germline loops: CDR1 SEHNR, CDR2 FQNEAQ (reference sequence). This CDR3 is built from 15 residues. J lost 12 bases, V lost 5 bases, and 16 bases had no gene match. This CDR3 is CASSLGTDNFIRQFF. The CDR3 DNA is TGTGCCAGCAGCCTCGGGACAGATAATTTCATACGGCAGTTCTTC.

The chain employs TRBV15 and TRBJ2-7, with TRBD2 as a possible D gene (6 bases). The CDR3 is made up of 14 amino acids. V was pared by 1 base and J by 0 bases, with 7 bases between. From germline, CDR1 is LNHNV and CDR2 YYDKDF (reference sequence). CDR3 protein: CATSRGGGSYEQYF. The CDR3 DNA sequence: TGTGCCACCAGCAGAGGGGGAGGCTCCTACGAGCAGTACTTC.

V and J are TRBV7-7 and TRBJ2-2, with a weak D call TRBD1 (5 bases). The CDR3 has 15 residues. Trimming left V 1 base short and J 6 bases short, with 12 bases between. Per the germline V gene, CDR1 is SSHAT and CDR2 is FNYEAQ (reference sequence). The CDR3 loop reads CASSLGREAAGELFF. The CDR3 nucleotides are TGTGCCAGCAGCTTAGGCAGGGAAGCAGCCGGGGAGCTGTTTTTT.

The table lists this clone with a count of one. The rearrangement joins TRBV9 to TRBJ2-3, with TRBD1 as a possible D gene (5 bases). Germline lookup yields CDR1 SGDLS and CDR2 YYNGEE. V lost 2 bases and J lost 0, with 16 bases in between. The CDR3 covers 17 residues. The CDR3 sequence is CASSVDRGRTSTDTQYF. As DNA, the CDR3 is TGTGCCAGCAGCGTCGATAGGGGCCGTACTAGCACAGATACGCAGTATTTT.

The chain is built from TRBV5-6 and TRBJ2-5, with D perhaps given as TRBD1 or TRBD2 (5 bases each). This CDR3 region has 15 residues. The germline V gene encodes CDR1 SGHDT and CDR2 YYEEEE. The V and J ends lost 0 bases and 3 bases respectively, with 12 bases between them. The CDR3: CASSLVSVGEETQYF. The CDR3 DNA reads TGTGCCAGCAGCTTGGTATCTGTGGGGGAAGAGACCCAGTACTTC. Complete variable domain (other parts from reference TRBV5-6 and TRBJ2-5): DAGVTQSPTHLIKTRGQQVTLRCSPKSGHDTVSWYQQALGQGPQFIFQYYEEEERQRGNFPDRFSGHQFPNYSSELNVNALLLGDSALYLCASSLVSVGEETQYFGPGTRLLVL.

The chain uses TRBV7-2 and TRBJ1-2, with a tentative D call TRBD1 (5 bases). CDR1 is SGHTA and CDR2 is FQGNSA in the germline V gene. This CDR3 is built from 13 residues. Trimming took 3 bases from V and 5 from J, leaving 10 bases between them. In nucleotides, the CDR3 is TGTGCCAGCAGCTTGGCCGGGGGTTATGGCTACACCTTC. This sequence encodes CASSLAGGYGYTF.

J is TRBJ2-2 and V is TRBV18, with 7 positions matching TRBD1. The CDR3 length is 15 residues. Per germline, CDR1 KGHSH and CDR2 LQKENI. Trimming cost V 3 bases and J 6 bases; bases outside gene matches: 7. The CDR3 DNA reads TGTGCCAGCTCACCTCGACAGGGAAATTCCGGGGAGCTGTTTTTT. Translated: CASSPRQGNSGELFF.

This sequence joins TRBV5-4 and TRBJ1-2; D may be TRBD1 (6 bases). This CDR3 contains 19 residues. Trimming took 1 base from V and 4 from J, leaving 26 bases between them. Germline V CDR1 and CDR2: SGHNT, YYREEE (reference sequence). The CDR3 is CASSLWYFGTPSLFYGYTF. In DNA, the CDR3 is TGTGCCAGCAGCTTGTGGTATTTCGGGACACCGAGTCTTTTCTATGGCTACACCTTC.

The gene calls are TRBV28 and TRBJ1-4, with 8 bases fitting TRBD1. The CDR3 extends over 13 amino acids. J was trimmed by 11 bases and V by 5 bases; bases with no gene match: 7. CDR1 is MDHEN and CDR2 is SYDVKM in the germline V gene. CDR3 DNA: TGTGCCAGCAGTCCCCTCGACAGGGGTAAACTGTTTTTT. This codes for CASSPLDRGKLFF.

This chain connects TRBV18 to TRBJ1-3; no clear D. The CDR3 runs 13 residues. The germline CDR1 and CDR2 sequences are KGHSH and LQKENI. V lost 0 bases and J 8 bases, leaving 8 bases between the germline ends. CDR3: CASSPPLGDTIYF. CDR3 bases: TGTGCCAGCTCACCACCACTTGGGGACACCATATATTTT. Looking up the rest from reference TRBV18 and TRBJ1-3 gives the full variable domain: NAGVMQNPRHLVRRRGQEARLRCSPMKGHSHVYWYRQLPEEGLKFMVYLQKENIIDESGMPKERFSAEFPKEGPSILRIQQVVRGDSAAYFCASSPPLGDTIYFGEGSWLTVV.

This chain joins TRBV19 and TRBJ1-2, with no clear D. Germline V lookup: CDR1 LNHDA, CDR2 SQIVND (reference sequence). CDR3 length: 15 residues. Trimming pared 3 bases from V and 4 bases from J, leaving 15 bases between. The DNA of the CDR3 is TGTGCCAGTAGTATCGGGGTGGAGATACTCTATGGCTACACCTTC. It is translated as CASSIGVEILYGYTF.

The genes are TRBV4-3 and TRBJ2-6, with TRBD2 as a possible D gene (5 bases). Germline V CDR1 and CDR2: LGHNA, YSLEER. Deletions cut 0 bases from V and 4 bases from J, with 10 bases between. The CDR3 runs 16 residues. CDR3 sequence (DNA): TGCGCCAGCAGCCAAGATCTCGGGGTCGGGGCCAACGTCCTGACTTTC. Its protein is CASSQDLGVGANVLTF.

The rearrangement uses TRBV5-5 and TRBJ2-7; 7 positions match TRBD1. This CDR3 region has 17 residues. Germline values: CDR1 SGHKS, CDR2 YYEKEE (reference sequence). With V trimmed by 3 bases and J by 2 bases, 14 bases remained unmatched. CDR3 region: CASSSTGTAYLPYEQYF. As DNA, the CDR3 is TGTGCCAGCAGCTCCACCGGGACAGCCTATCTCCCCTACGAGCAGTACTTC.

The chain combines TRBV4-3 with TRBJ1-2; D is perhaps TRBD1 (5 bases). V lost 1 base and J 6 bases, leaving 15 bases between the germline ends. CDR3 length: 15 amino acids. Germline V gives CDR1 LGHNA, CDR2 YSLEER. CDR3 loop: CASSQGLGGANGYTF. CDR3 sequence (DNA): TGCGCCAGCAGCCAAGGGCTCGGGGGAGCCAATGGCTACACCTTC.

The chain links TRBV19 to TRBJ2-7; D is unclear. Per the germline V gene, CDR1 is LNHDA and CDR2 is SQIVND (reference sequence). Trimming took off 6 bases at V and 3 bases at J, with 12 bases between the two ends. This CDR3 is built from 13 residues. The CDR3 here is CASSLNSDYEQYF. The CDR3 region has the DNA TGTGCCAGTAGCCTTAATTCGGACTACGAGCAGTACTTC.

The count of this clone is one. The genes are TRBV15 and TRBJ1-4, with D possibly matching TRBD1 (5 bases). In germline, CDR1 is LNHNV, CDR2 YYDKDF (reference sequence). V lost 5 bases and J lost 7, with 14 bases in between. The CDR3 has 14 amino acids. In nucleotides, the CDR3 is TGTGCCACCAGCCGGCAAGGGGAACTTGAAAAACTGTTTTTT. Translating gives CATSRQGELEKLFF.

The CDR3: CASSTNWAKSNEKLFF. CDR3 DNA sequence: TGTGCCAGCTCGACAAATTGGGCCAAGTCTAATGAAAAACTGTTTTTT. This chain connects TRBV18 to TRBJ1-4; D call uncertain. This CDR3 region has 16 residues. Germline V gives CDR1 KGHSH, CDR2 LQKENI. Deletions cut 6 bases from V and 3 bases from J, with 17 bases between.

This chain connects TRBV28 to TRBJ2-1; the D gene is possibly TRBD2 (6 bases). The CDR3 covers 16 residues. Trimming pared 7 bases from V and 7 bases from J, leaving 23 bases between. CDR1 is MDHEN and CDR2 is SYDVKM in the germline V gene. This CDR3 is CASTKTGTRRWNEQFF. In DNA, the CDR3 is TGTGCCAGCACCAAGACCGGGACTCGAAGGTGGAATGAGCAGTTCTTC.

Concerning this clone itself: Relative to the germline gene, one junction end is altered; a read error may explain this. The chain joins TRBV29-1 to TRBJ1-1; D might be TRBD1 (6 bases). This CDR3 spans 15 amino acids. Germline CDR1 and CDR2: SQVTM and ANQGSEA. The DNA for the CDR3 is TGCAGCGTTGCTGTTACAGGGACCCTGAAAACTGAAGCTTTCTTT. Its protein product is CSVAVTGTLKTEAFF.

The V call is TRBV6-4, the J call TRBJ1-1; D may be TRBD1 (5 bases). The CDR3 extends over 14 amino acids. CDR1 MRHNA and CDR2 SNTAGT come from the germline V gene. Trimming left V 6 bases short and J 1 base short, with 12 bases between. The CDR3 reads CASRATEKNTEAFF. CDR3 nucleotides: TGTGCCAGCAGGGCGACAGAAAAGAACACTGAAGCTTTCTTT.

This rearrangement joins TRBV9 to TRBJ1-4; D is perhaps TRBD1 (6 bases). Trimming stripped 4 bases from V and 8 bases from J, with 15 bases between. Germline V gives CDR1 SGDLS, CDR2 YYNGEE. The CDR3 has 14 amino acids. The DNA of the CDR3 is TGTGCCAGCAGCCCCCGGGGGGCGGGCGAAAAACTGTTTTTT. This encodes CASSPRGAGEKLFF.